A selection of T cell receptor beta chains follows, all from one sample in a study of vaccination and CD4 T cells after COVID-19. These receptors' targets are unknown. MiXCR, run by TCRdb on the PCR reads, gives a single entry per CDR3 protein. The sample records some 14,000 distinct CDR3 sequences, about 32% being singletons. The material sequenced was cultured CD4+ T cells from blood. These TCRs come from a human donor with COVID-19. Both conserved end residues are part of each CDR3. The D gene is left open where the match is weak. Clone size is given for some rows only: seen once, a few or many times, or a class if the clone is expanded.

TRBJ1-2 TRBV15 medium-sized . CATSREARQGVGYTF TGTGCCACCAGCAGAGAAGCCCGCCAAGGGGTCGGCTACACCTTC
TRBJ1-1 TRBV7-8 few . CASSPIVTGNTEAFF TGTGCCAGCAGCCCCATCGTAACCGGGAACACTGAAGCTTTCTTT
TRBJ1-5 TRBV28 few TRBD1 CASSLQGARQPQHF TGTGCCAGCAGTCTCCAGGGGGCACGTCAGCCCCAGCATTTT
TRBJ2-1 TRBV7-2 . . CASSFEGGRSYEQFF TGTGCCAGCAGCTTCGAGGGGGGGCGTTCGTATGAGCAGTTCTTC
TRBJ2-1 TRBV15 . . CATARRGEQFF TGTGCCACGGCGAGACGAGGGGAGCAGTTCTTC
TRBJ1-5 TRBV27 . . CASSAQAGDQPQHF TGTGCCAGCAGTGCTCAGGCGGGGGATCAGCCCCAGCATTTT
TRBJ2-7 TRBV19 few . CASSIAVRQKAYEQYF TGTGCCAGTAGTATTGCCGTGAGACAGAAGGCCTACGAGCAGTACTTC
TRBJ1-1 TRBV10-3 . TRBD1 CAISDPGGRGQTEAFF TGTGCCATCAGTGACCCCGGGGGGAGGGGGCAAACTGAAGCTTTCTTT
TRBJ2-3 TRBV5-1 . . CASSIGLLGTDTQYF TGCGCCAGCAGCATCGGGCTACTCGGCACAGATACGCAGTATTTT
TRBJ2-1 TRBV20-1 . TRBD2 CSANGGVINEQFF TGCAGTGCTAACGGGGGGGTTATTAATGAGCAGTTCTTC
TRBJ1-2 TRBV11-2 few . CASSLAGSYGYTF TGTGCCAGCAGCTTGGCAGGCAGCTATGGCTACACCTTC
TRBJ2-2 TRBV20-1 few TRBD1 CSAAPQGSGELFF TGCAGTGCTGCACCACAGGGGTCCGGGGAGCTGTTTTTT
TRBJ1-2 TRBV20-1 . . CSASADSLYGYAF TGCAGTGCTAGCGCGGACAGTCTCTATGGCTACGCCTTC
TRBJ1-2 TRBV5-4 . . CASSLDFWGGYTF TGTGCCAGCAGCTTGGATTTTTGGGGCGGCTACACCTTC
TRBJ2-2 TRBV5-1 few TRBD2 CASNVGGAGGELFF TGCGCCAGCAACGTCGGGGGGGCCGGCGGGGAGCTGTTTTTT
TRBJ2-2 TRBV19 . . CASRRQSNTGELFF TGTGCCAGTAGACGACAGTCGAACACCGGGGAGCTGTTTTTT
TRBJ1-2 TRBV7-2 . . CASSIGGRVANYGYTF TGTGCCAGCAGCATCGGCGGCAGGGTCGCTAACTATGGCTACACCTTC
TRBJ1-2 TRBV5-1 . . CASSLQGTQIGYTF TGCGCCAGCAGCTTGCAGGGGACCCAAATTGGCTACACCTTC
TRBJ2-1 TRBV7-9 few . CASSSFDEQFF TGTGCCAGCAGCTCCTTCGATGAGCAGTTCTTC
TRBJ2-3 TRBV2 few TRBD2 CASSGLAGTDTQYF TGTGCCAGCAGTGGACTAGCGGGCACAGATACGCAGTATTTT
TRBJ2-2 TRBV20-1 . TRBD2 CSAPNSGGNTGELFF TGCAGTGCCCCAAATAGCGGGGGGAACACCGGGGAGCTGTTTTTT
TRBJ1-2 TRBV20-1 . . CSARPDLNYGYTF TGCAGTGCTAGGCCGGATCTGAACTATGGCTACACCTTC
TRBJ1-6 TRBV12-3/TRBV12-4 . . CASSYQHSPLHF TGTGCCAGCAGTTACCAGCACTCACCCCTCCACTTT
TRBJ1-5 TRBV28 . . CASSFIRSNQPQHF TGTGCCAGCAGTTTCATTCGGAGCAATCAGCCCCAGCATTTT
TRBJ2-6 TRBV7-9 . . CASSFLAHSGANVLTF TGTGCCAGCAGCTTCCTGGCGCACTCTGGGGCCAACGTCCTGACTTTC
TRBJ2-6 TRBV4-3 . . CASSPGENSGANVLTF TGCGCCAGCAGCCCTGGGGAAAACTCTGGGGCCAACGTCCTGACTTTC
TRBJ1-1 TRBV6-4 few . CASSGGTGGGAFF TGTGCCAGCAGTGGCGGAACAGGCGGCGGAGCTTTCTTT
TRBJ2-2 TRBV2 . TRBD1 CASSEVSGQGTGELFF TGTGCCAGCAGTGAAGTTTCGGGACAGGGGACCGGGGAGCTGTTTTTT
TRBJ1-3 TRBV20-1 few . CSARARGLSTGNTIYF TGCAGTGCCCGAGCCCGGGGCCTCTCAACTGGAAACACCATATATTTT
TRBJ2-1 TRBV4-1 . . CASSQDVASAARQFF TGCGCCAGCAGCCAAGATGTGGCTAGTGCGGCAAGGCAGTTCTTC
TRBJ2-7 TRBV30 . TRBD2 CAWEASGGAHEQYF TGTGCCTGGGAAGCTAGCGGGGGGGCCCACGAGCAGTACTTC
TRBJ2-5 TRBV27 . . CASSLKAPRVSMYF TGTGCCAGCAGTTTAAAGGCCCCTCGGGTCTCCATGTACTTC
TRBJ2-1 TRBV30 . . CAWSLRGLDEQFF TGTGCCTGGAGTCTTAGGGGGTTGGATGAGCAGTTCTTC
TRBJ2-2 TRBV10-3 . TRBD1 CAIRPERGRFAGELFF TGTGCCATCAGGCCGGAAAGGGGGCGATTCGCCGGGGAGCTGTTTTTT
TRBJ1-5 TRBV28 . . CASSLLGSQPQHF TGTGCCAGCAGCCTCCTAGGTAGTCAGCCCCAGCATTTT
TRBJ2-3 TRBV14 few . CASSQDSAGAKDTQYF TGTGCCAGCAGCCAAGATTCTGCGGGGGCCAAAGATACGCAGTATTTT
TRBJ1-6 TRBV15 medium-sized TRBD1 CATSQLQTGTLNSPLHF TGTGCCACCAGCCAGCTCCAGACAGGGACCCTTAATTCACCCCTCCACTTT
TRBJ2-7 TRBV6-1 . . CASSGTRYEQNF TGTGCCTCGTCCGGGACGCGATACGAGCAGAACTTC
TRBJ1-5 TRBV6-1 few TRBD1 CASSGAGGARQPQHF TGTGCCAGCTCTGGGGCAGGGGGCGCAAGGCAGCCCCAGCATTTT
TRBJ2-7 TRBV21-1 few . CASSKADPYEQYF TGTGCCAGCAGCAAAGCGGACCCCTACGAGCAGTACTTC
TRBJ1-6 TRBV7-2 few . CASSPRDVIYNSPLHF TGTGCCAGCAGCCCGCGCGATGTTATCTATAATTCACCCCTCCACTTT
TRBJ2-3 TRBV5-5 . . CASSRGGDTDTQYF TGTGCCAGCAGCAGGGGGGGAGACACAGATACGCAGTATTTT
TRBJ2-5 TRBV5-4 . TRBD1 CASSTRQGVETQYF TGTGCCAGCAGCACCCGACAGGGTGTAGAGACCCAGTACTTC
TRBJ2-2 TRBV11-2 . . CAGSYPGAGELFF TGTGCCGGCAGCTACCCAGGGGCCGGGGAGCTGTTTTTT
TRBJ2-3 TRBV2 few TRBD2 CASAPSSGGADTQYF TGTGCCAGCGCCCCCTCTAGCGGGGGGGCAGATACGCAGTATTTT
TRBJ2-1 TRBV6-1 . . CASRPGVYEQFF TGTGCCAGCAGGCCCGGGGTGTATGAGCAGTTCTTC
TRBJ2-3 TRBV12-3/TRBV12-4 few TRBD2 CASSLISGGAADTQYF TGTGCCAGCAGTTTAATCAGCGGGGGGGCCGCAGATACGCAGTATTTT
TRBJ1-5 TRBV24-1 few TRBD1 CATSGGGQFNQPQHF TGTGCCACCAGTGGGGGGGGACAGTTTAATCAGCCCCAGCATTTT
TRBJ1-3 TRBV5-1 . . CASNRDGASGNTIYF TGCGCCAGCAACAGGGACGGGGCCTCTGGAAACACCATATATTTT
TRBJ1-5 TRBV6-1 few . CASSTRGGAGQPQHF TGTGCCAGCAGCACGCGGGGAGGGGCTGGTCAGCCCCAGCATTTT
TRBJ2-1 TRBV6-1 few . CASTLGNYNEQFF TGTGCCAGCACCCTTGGGAATTACAATGAGCAGTTCTTC